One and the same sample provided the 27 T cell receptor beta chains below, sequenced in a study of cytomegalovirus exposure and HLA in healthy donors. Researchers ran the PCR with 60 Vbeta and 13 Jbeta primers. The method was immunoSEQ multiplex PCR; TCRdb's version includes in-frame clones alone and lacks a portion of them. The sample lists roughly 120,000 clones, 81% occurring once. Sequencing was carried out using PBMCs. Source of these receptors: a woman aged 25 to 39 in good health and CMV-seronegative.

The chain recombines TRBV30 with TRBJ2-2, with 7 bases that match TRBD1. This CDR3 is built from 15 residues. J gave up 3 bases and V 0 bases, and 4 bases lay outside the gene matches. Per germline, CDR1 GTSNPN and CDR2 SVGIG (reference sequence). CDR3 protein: CAWSVGQVHTGELFF. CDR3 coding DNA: TGTGCCTGGAGTGTAGGACAGGTACACACCGGGGAGCTGTTTTTT.

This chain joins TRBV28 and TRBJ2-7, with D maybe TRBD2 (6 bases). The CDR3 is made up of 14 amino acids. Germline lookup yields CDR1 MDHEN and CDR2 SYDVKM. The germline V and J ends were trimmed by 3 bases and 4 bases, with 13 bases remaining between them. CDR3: CASSLGGGMYEQYF. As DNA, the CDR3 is TGTGCCAGCAGTTTGGGGGGTGGGATGTACGAGCAGTACTTC.

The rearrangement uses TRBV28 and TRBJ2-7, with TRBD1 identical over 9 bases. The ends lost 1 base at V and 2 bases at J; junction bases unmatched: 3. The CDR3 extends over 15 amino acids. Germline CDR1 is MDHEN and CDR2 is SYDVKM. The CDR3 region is CASSLYGQGTYEQYF. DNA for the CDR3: TGTGCCAGCAGTTTATATGGACAGGGGACCTACGAGCAGTACTTC.

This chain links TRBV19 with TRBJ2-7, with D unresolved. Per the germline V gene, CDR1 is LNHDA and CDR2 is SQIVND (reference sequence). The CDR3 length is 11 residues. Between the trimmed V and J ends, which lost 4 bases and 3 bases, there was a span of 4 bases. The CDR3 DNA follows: TGTGCCAGTAGTAGCGGCTACGAGCAGTACTTC. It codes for CASSSGYEQYF. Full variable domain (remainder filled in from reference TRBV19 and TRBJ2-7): DGGITQSPKYLFRKEGQNVTLSCEQNLNHDAMYWYRQDPGQGLRLIYYSQIVNDFQKGDIAEGYSVSREKKESFPLTVTSAQKNPTAFYLCASSSGYEQYFGPGTRLTVT.

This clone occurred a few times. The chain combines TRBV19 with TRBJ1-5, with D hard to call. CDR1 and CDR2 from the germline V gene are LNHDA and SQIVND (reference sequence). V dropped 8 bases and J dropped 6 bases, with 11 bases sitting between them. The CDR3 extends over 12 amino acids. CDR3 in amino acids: CASAGFGQPQHF. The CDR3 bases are TGTGCCAGTGCGGGGTTCGGTCAGCCCCAGCATTTT.

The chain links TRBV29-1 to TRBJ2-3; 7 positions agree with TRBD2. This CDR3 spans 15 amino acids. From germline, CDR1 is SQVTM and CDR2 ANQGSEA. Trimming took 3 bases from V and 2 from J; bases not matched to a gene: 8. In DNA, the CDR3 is TGCAGCGTTGAGCTGGGGGGGGTGGTCACAGATACGCAGTATTTT. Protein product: CSVELGGVVTDTQYF.

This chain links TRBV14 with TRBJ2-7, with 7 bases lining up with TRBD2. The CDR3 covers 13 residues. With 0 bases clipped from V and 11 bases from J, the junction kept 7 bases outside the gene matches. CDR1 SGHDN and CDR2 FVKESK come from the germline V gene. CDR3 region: CASSQEPSGGKYF. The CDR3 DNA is TGTGCCAGCAGCCAAGAACCTTCGGGAGGTAAGTACTTC.

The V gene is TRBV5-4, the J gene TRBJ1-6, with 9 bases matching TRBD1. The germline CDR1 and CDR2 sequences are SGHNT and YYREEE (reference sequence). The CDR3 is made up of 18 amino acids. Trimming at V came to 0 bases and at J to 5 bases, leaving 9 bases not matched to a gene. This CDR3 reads CASSLVPGQGFNNSPLHF. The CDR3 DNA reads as TGTGCCAGCAGCTTGGTCCCGGGACAGGGATTCAATAATTCACCCCTCCACTTT.

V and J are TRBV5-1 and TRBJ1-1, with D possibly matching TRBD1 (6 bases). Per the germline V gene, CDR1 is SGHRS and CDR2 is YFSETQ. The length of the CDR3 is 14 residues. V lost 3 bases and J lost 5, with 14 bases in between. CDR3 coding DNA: TGCGCCAGCAGCTCCGGACAGCAACTTACTGAAGCTTTCTTT. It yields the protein CASSSGQQLTEAFF. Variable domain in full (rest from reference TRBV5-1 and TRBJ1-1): KAGVTQTPRYLIKTRGQQVTLSCSPISGHRSVSWYQQTPGQGLQFLFEYFSETQRNKGNFPGRFSGRQFSNSRSEMNVSTLELGDSALYLCASSSGQQLTEAFFGQGTRLTVV.

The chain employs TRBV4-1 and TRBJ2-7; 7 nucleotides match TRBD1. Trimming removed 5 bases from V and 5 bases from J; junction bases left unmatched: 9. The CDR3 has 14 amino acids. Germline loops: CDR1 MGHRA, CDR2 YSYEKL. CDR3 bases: TGCGCCAGCAGCTCCTATATACAGGGGAACGAGCAGTACTTC. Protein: CASSSYIQGNEQYF.

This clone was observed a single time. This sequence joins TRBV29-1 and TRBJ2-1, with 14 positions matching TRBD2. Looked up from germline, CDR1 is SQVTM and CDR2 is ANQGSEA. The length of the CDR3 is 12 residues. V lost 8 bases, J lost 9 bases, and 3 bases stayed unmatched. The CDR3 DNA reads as TGCAGCCTGGGACTAGCGGGAGCTGAGCAGTTCTTC. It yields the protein CSLGLAGAEQFF.

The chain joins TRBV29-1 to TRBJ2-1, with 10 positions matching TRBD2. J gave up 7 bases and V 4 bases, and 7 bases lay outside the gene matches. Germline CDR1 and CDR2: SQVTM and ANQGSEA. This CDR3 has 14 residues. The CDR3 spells CSVVLSSGSNEQFF. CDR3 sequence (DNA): TGCAGCGTTGTCTTGTCTAGCGGGAGTAATGAGCAGTTCTTC.

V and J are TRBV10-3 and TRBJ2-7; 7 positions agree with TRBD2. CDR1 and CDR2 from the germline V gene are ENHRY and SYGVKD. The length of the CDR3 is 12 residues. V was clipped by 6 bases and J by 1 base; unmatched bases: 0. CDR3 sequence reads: CAIRAGSYEQYF. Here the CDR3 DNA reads TGTGCCATCAGAGCGGGATCCTACGAGCAGTACTTC.

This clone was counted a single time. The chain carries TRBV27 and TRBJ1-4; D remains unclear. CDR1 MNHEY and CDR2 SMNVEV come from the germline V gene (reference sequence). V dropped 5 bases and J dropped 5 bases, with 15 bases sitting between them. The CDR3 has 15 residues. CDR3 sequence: CASSLMRAPNEKLFF. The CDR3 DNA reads TGTGCCAGCAGTCTAATGAGGGCCCCAAATGAAAAACTGTTTTTT.

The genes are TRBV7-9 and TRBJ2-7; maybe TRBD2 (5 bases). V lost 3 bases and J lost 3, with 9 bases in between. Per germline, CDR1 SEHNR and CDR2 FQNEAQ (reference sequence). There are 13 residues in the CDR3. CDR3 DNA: TGTGCCAGCAGCTTGGAGGCAATCTACGAGCAGTACTTC. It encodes CASSLEAIYEQYF.

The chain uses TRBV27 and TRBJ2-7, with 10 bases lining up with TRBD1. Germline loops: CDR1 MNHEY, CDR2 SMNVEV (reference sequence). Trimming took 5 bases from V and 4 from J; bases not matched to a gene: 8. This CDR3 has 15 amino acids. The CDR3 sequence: CASSRPGTGAYEQYF. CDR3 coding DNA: TGTGCCAGCAGTCGCCCTGGGACAGGGGCTTACGAGCAGTACTTC.

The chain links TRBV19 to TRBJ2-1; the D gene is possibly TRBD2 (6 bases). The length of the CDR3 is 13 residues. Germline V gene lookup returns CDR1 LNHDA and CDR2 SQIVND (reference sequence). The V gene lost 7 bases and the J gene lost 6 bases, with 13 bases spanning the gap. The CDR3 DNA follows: TGTGCCAGTACTGGACTAAAAAGCAATGAGCAGTTCTTC. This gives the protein CASTGLKSNEQFF. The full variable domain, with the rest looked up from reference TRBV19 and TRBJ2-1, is DGGITQSPKYLFRKEGQNVTLSCEQNLNHDAMYWYRQDPGQGLRLIYYSQIVNDFQKGDIAEGYSVSREKKESFPLTVTSAQKNPTAFYLCASTGLKSNEQFFGPGTRLTVL.

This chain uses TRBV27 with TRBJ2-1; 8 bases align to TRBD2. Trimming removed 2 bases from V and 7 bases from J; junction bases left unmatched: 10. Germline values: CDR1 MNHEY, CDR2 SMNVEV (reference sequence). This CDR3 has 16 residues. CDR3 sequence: CASSLTRAGVGNEQFF. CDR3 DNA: TGTGCCAGCAGTTTAACAAGAGCGGGAGTGGGTAATGAGCAGTTCTTC.

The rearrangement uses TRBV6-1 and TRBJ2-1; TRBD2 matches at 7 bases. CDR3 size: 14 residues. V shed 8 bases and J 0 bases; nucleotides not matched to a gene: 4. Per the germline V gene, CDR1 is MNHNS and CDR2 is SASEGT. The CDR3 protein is CASVGGSSYNEQFF. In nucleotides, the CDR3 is TGTGCCAGCGTCGGCGGGAGCTCCTACAATGAGCAGTTCTTC.

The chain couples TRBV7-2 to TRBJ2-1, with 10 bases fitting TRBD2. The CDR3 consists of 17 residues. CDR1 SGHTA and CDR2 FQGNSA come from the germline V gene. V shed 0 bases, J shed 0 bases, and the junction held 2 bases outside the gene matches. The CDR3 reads CASSLASGRSSYNEQFF. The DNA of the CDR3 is TGTGCCAGCAGCTTAGCTAGCGGGAGGAGCTCCTACAATGAGCAGTTCTTC.

The CDR3 loop reads CASIDIGRGTDTQYF. The CDR3 coding sequence is TGTGCCAGTATCGATATCGGGCGGGGCACAGATACGCAGTATTTT. The chain is built from TRBV19 and TRBJ2-3, with D possibly matching TRBD2 (5 bases). CDR1 is LNHDA, CDR2 SQIVND, per germline (reference sequence). Trimming removed 7 bases at V and 1 base at J, with 15 bases between. CDR3 length equals 15 residues.

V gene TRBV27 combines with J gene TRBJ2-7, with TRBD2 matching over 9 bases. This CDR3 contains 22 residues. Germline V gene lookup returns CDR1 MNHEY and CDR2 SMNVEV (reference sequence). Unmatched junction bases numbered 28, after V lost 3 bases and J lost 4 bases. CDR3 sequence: CASSFLRRNQSGRTLSTYEQYF. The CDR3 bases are TGTGCCAGCAGTTTTCTGCGCAGGAATCAGAGCGGGAGGACGTTAAGCACTTACGAGCAGTACTTC.

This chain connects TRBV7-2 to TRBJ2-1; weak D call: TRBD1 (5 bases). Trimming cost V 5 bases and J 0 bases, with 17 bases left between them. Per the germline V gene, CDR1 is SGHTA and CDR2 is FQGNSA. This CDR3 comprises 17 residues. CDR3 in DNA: TGTGCCAGCAGCCCCTTGGGGCCCTTGAGCTCCTACAATGAGCAGTTCTTC. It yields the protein CASSPLGPLSSYNEQFF.

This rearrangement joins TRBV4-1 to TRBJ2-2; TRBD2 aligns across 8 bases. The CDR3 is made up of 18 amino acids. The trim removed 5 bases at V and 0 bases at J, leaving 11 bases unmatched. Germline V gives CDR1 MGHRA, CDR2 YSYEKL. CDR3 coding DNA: TGCGCCAGCAGCGGAGGGTATCTGGGACTAGCGAACACCGGGGAGCTGTTTTTT. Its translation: CASSGGYLGLANTGELFF.

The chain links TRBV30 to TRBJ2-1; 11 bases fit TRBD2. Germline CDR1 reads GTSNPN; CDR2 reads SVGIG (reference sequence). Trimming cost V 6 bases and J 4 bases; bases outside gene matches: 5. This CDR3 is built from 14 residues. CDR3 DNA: TGTGCCTGTTCGGGACTAGCGGAATACAATGAGCAGTTCTTC. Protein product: CACSGLAEYNEQFF.

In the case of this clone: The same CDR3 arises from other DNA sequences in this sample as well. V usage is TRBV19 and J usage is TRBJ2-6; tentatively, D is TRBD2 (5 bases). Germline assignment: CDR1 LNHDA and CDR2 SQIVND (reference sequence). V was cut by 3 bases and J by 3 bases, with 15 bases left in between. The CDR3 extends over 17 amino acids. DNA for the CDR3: TGTGCCAGTAGTATGAGGGTCGGACGCGGTGGGGCCAACGTCCTGACTTTC. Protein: CASSMRVGRGGANVLTF.

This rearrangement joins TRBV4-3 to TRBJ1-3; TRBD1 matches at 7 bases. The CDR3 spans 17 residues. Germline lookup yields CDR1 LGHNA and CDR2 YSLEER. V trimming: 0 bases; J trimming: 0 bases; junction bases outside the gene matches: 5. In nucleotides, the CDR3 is TGCGCCAGCAGCCAAGATCCAGGGGGGAGCTCTGGAAACACCATATATTTT. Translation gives CASSQDPGGSSGNTIYF.